This T cell receptor (beta chain) was captured by sequencing in a study of T cell repertoires in cytomegalovirus infection. Study-level findings and limits: CMV-specific TCR beta clonotypes restricted by HLA-C were the ones dominating the ex vivo response.

In TCRdb, the reads were re-called with MiXCR into one record per CDR3 protein. Of hundreds of thousands of distinct CDR3 sequences in the sample, 15% to 20% are singletons; the top ten hold under 9%. Germline CDR1 and CDR2: DFQATT and SNEGSKA (reference sequence). CDR3 size: 14 residues. Trimming took 1 base from V and 5 from J; bases not matched to a gene: 8. This clonotype has a handful of counts. Its antigen remains unidentified. The clonotype originates from a human donor in good health (CMV status not recorded). Some clones in this sample may be carry-over from other donors' samples. Sample: PBMCs. The V and J genes are TRBV20-1 and TRBJ2-7; 7 nucleotides align to TRBD2. The CDR3: CSARVSAGADEQYF. DNA for the CDR3: TGCAGTGCTAGAGTTTCGGCGGGAGCGGACGAGCAGTACTTC.